Sequencing of this TCR beta chain was carried out in a study of cytomegalovirus exposure and HLA in healthy donors. Overall study results and limits: Usually a TCR sequence was rare, but some public TCRs were found in many donors.

This clone was seen a handful of times. The antigen remains undetermined. Primers: 60 Vbeta forward and 13 Jbeta reverse. Clones were sequenced by immunoSEQ multiplex PCR, and TCRdb holds only the in-frame ones, with some missing. The top ten clones hold 2% to 2.5% of a sample with nearly 95,000 clones, roughly 8.2% of them seen once. This CDR3 comprises 13 residues. V dropped 3 bases and J dropped 3 bases, with 6 bases sitting between them. Germline lookup yields CDR1 LNHDA and CDR2 SQIVND (reference sequence). The sequenced material came from PBMCs. The receptor was isolated from a man aged 50-60 years in good health and CMV-seronegative. J is TRBJ2-1 and V is TRBV19; D gene ambiguous. CDR3: CASSIEDYNEQFF. The CDR3 DNA reads as TGTGCCAGTAGTATCGAGGACTACAATGAGCAGTTCTTC. Full variable domain (rest looked up from reference TRBV19 and TRBJ2-1): DGGITQSPKYLFRKEGQNVTLSCEQNLNHDAMYWYRQDPGQGLRLIYYSQIVNDFQKGDIAEGYSVSREKKESFPLTVTSAQKNPTAFYLCASSIEDYNEQFFGPGTRLTVL.